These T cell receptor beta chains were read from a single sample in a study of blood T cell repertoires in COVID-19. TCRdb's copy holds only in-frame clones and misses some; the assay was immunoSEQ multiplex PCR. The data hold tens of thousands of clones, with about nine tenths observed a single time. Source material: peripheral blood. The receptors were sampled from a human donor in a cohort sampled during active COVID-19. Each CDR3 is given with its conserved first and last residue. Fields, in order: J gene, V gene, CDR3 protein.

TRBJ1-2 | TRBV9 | CASSVGQGGYTF
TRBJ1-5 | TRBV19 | CASSIGTGQNQPQHF
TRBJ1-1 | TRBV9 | CASSVLVGGNTEAFF
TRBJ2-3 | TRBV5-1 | CASSWQYPSTDTQYF
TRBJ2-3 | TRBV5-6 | CASSPPGRGGPDTQYF
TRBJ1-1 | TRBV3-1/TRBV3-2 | CASSDLLGQGKTEAFF
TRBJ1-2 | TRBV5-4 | CATLGEEDSYLGGYTF
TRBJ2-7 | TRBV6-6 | CASSFLQGAGQYF
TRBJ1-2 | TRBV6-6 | CASSPRGQAYGYTF
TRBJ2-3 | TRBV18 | CASFSGASDTQYF
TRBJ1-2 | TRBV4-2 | CASSQPGEGYGYTF
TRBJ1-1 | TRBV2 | CAGKGEGETFF
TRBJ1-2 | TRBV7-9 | CASSQRTGSGGGYTF
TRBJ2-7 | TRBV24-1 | CATTGQYYEQYF
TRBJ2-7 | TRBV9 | CASSGDTVYEQYF
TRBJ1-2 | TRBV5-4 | CASSLQNTGVYGYTF
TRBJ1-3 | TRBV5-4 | CASSPPGKTGNTIYF
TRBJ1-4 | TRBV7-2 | CASSLGGGGNEKLFF
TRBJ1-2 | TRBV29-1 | CSVASAADVVYGYTF
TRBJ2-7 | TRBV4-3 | CASSQLYGGTYEQYF
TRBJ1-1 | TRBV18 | CASSPINPTGGLMNTEAFF
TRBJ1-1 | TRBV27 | CASSPWTGHTEAFF
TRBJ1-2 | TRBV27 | CASSLSTGPGYGYTF
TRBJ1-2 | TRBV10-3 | CAISEEQPRGYGYTF
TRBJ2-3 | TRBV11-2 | CASSLARTSGGADTQYF
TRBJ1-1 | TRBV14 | CASSQDGDRLNTEAFF
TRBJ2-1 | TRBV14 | CASSQRQGTYNEQFF
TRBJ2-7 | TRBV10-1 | CASSDPGTGMDEQYF
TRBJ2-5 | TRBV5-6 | CASSMTGGYQETQYF
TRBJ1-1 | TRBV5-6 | CASSLDRNTEAFF
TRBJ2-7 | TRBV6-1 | CASSEDRVRYEQYF
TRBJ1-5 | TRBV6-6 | CAGGQSNQPQHF
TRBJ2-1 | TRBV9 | CASSVAGGPHNEQFF
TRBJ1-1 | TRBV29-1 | CSVTGVLNTEAFF
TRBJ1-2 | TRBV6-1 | CASSEADRYGYTF
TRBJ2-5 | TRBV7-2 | CASRNQGGSETQYF
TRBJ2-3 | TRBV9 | CASSVDRGTDTQYF
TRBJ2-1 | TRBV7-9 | CASSSRDTNNEQFF
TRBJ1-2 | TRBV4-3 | CASSQDNSQIYGYTF
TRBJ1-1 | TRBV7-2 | CASSLQGSTEAFF
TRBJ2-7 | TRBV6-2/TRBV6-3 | CASSYPGQRGEYEQYF
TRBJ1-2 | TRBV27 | CASSLGTASGYTF
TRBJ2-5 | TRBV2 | CASSELLAGEETQYF
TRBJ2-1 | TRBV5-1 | CASSQQVYNEQFF
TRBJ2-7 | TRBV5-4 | CASSLGQGELYEQYF
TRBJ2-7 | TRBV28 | CASSSDRDRVLGSYEQYF
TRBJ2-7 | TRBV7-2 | CASSLYADSPSYEQYF
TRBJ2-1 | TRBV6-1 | CASSVSRGGPLNEQFF
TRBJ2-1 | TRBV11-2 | CASSFLPGLAGYNEQFF
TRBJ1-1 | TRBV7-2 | CASTLNTFMNTEAFF
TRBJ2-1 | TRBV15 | CASEPTGSSYNEQFF
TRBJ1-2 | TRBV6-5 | CASSKPEGYGYTF
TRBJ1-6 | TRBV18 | CASSPSSPGQGGSPLHF